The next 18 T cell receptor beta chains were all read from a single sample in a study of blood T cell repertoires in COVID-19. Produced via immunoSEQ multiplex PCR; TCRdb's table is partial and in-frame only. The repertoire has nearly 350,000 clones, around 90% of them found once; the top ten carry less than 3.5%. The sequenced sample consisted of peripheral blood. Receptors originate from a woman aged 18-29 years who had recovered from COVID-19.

The CDR3 bases are TGTGCCAGCAGCCGACCGGGGACCCAGTACTTC. Protein product: CASSRPGTQYF. This sequence joins TRBV11-2 and TRBJ2-5, with D uncertain. The CDR3 sequence is 11 residues long. Trimming took 5 bases from V and 7 from J, leaving 8 bases between them. In germline, CDR1 is SGHAT, CDR2 FQNNGV.

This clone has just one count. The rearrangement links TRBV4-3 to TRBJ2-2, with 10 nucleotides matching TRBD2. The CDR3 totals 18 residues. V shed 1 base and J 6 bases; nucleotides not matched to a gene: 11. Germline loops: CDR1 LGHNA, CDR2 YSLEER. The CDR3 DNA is TGCGCCAGCAGCCAAGCGCCTAGCGGGAGAGGGGTCGCCGGGGAGCTGTTTTTT. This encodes CASSQAPSGRGVAGELFF.

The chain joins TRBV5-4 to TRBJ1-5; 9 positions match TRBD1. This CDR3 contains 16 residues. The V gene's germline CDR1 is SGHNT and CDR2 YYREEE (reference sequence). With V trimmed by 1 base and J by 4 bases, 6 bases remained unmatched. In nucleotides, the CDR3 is TGTGCCAGCAGCTTGACCGGGACAGGGAATAATCAGCCCCAGCATTTT. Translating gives CASSLTGTGNNQPQHF. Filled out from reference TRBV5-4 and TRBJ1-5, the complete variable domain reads ETGVTQSPTHLIKTRGQQVTLRCSSQSGHNTVSWYQQALGQGPQFIFQYYREEENGRGNFPPRFSGLQFPNYSSELNVNALELDDSALYLCASSLTGTGNNQPQHFGDGTRLSIL.

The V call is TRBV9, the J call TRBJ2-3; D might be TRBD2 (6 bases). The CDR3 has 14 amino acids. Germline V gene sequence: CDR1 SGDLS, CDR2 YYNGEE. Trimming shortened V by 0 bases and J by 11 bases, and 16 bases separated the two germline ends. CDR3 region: CASSVERDAGMQYF. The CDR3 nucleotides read TGTGCCAGCAGCGTAGAGAGGGATGCGGGGATGCAGTATTTT.

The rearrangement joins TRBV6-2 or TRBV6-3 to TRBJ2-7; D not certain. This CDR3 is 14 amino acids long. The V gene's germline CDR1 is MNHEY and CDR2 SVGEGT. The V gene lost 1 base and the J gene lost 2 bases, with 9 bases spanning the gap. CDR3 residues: CASSYLSRPYEQYV. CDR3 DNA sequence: TGTGCCAGCAGTTACTTGTCCAGGCCCTACGAGCAGTACGTC.

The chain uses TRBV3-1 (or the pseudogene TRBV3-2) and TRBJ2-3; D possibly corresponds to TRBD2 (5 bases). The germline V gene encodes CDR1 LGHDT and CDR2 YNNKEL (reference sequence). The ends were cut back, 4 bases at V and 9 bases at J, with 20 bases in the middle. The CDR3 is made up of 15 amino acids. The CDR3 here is CASSPGLASQRTQYF. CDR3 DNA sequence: TGTGCCAGCAGCCCAGGACTGGCGTCCCAAAGGACGCAGTATTTT.

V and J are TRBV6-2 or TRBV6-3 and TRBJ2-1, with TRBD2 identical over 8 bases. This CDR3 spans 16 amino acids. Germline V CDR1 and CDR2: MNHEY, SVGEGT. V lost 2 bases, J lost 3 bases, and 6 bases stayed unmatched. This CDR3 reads CASSYAGLGSYNEQFF. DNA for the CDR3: TGTGCCAGCAGTTACGCGGGACTAGGAAGCTACAATGAGCAGTTCTTC.

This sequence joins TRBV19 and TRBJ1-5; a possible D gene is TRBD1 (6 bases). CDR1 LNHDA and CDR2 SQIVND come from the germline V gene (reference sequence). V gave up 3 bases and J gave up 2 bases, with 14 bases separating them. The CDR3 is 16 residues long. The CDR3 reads CASSIMASGGNQPQHF. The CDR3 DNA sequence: TGTGCCAGTAGTATCATGGCCTCAGGGGGCAATCAGCCCCAGCATTTT.

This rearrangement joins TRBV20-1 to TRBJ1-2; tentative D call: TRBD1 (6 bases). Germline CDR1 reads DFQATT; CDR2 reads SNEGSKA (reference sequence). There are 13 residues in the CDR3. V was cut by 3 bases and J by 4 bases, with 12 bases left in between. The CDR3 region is CSASLMTGYGYTF. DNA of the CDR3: TGCAGTGCTAGTCTGATGACAGGCTATGGCTACACCTTC.

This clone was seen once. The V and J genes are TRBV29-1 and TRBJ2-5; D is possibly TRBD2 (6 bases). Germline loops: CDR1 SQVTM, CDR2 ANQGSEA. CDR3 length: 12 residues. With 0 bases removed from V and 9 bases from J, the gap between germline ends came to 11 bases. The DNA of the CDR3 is TGCAGCGTTGAAGAGGGGGAGGTGGCCCAGTACTTC. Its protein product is CSVEEGEVAQYF.

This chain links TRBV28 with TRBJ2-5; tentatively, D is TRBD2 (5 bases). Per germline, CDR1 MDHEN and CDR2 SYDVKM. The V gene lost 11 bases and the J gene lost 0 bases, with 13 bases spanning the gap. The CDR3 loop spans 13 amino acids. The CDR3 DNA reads TGTGCCTCCCGTCGGGGTTACCAAGAGACCCAGTACTTC. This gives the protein CASRRGYQETQYF. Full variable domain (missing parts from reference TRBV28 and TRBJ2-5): DVKVTQSSRYLVKRTGEKVFLECVQDMDHENMFWYRQDPGLGLRLIYFSYDVKMKEKGDIPEGYSVSREKKERFSLILESASTNQTSMYLCASRRGYQETQYFGPGTRLLVL.

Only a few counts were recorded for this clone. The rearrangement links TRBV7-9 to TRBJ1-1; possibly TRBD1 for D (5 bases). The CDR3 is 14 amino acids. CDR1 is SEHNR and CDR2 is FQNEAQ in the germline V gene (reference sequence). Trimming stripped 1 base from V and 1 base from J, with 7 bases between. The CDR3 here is CASSLEGSNTEAFF. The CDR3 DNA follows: TGTGCCAGCAGCTTAGAGGGGTCGAACACTGAAGCTTTCTTT.

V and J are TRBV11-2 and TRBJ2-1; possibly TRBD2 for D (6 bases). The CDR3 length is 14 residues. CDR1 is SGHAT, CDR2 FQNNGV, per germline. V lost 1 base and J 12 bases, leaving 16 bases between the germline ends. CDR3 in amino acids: CASSLGGLGSGQFF. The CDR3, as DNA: TGTGCCAGCAGCTTAGGCGGTCTCGGTAGCGGGCAGTTCTTC.

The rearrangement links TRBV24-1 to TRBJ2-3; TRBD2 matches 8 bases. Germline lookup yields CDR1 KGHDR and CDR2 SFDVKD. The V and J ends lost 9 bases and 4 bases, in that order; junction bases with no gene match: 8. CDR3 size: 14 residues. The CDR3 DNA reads TGTGCCACCGCCGCGAGCGGGAGTGCAGATACGCAGTATTTT. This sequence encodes CATAASGSADTQYF.

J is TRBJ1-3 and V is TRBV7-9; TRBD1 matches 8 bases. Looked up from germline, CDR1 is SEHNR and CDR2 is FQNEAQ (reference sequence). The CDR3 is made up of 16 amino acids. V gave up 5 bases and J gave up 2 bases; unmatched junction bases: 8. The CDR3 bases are TGTGCCAGCAGCCAGCCCGGGACAGGTACTGGAAACACCATATATTTT. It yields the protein CASSQPGTGTGNTIYF.

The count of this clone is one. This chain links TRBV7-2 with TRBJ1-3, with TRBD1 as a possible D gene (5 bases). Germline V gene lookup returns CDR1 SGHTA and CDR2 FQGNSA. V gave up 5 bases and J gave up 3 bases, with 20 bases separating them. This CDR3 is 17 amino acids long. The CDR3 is CASSPTHPGVGGNTIYF. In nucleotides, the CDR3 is TGTGCCAGCAGCCCCACCCATCCGGGGGTCGGTGGAAACACCATATATTTT.

The CDR3 here is CASSSAGGNYNEQFF. Here the CDR3 DNA reads TGCGCCAGCAGCTCAGCGGGAGGGAACTACAATGAGCAGTTCTTC. The V gene is TRBV5-1, the J gene TRBJ2-1; 10 nucleotides align to TRBD2. From germline, CDR1 is SGHRS and CDR2 YFSETQ. V gave up 3 bases and J gave up 3 bases; unmatched junction bases: 3. This CDR3 is 15 amino acids long.

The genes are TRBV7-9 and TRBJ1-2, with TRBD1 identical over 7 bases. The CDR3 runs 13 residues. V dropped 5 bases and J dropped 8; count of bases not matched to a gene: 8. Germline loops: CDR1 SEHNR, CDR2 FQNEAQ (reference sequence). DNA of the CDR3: TGTGCCAGCAGCGAGGGACAGACCGGCGGCTACACCTTC. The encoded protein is CASSEGQTGGYTF.